By frequency in the sample, the clone carrying this TCR beta chain is medium-sized. The data were obtained in a study of CDR3 diversity in severe acne. TCRdb fed the PCR reads into MiXCR, producing one record per CDR3 protein. Here the sample spans about 90,000 distinct CDR3 sequences, 45% to 50% being singletons. CDR3 length: 14 amino acids. The germline V gene encodes CDR1 SEHNR and CDR2 FQNEAQ (reference sequence). The trim removed 6 bases at V and 3 bases at J, leaving 7 bases unmatched. Material: blood. The receptor was isolated from a male donor in good health, serving as a control. The V gene is TRBV7-9, the J gene TRBJ1-2, with 7 bases lining up with TRBD1. CDR3: CASSPGGAYYGYTF. CDR3 DNA: TGTGCCAGCAGTCCAGGGGGGGCCTACTATGGCTACACCTTC.